The 14 T cell receptor beta chains listed next were all sequenced from one sample in a study of cytomegalovirus exposure and HLA in healthy donors. Vbeta (60) and Jbeta (13) primers were used in the PCR. Measured with immunoSEQ multiplex PCR; TCRdb has only the in-frame clones, and not every one. The sample holds around 140,000 clones, approximately 80% seen once. Sequenced sample: PBMCs. Receptor source: a middle-aged woman in good health and CMV-seronegative.

This chain joins TRBV6-1 and TRBJ1-1; 7 bases fit TRBD1. V lost 5 bases, J lost 4 bases, and 10 bases stayed unmatched. Germline CDR1 and CDR2: MNHNS and SASEGT. This CDR3 spans 15 amino acids. The CDR3 DNA follows: TGTGCCAGCAGTCGAGAAGGGGGCGCGTCCACTGAAGCTTTCTTT. Protein product: CASSREGGASTEAFF.

Comments on this clone: The same CDR3 is also encoded by other DNA sequences in this sample. The chain joins TRBV6-1 to TRBJ1-1, with D tentatively TRBD1 (5 bases). There are 13 residues in the CDR3. Trimming took 2 bases from V and 2 from J, leaving 6 bases between them. The germline gives CDR1 MNHNS, CDR2 SASEGT. CDR3 sequence: CASSERGNTEAFF. CDR3 coding DNA: TGTGCCAGCAGTGAAAGGGGAAACACTGAAGCTTTCTTT.

The chain carries TRBV28 and TRBJ2-7; 10 bases map to TRBD1. Germline trimming cut 7 bases from V and 6 bases from J; bases unmatched to any gene: 12. The CDR3 covers 15 residues. The germline V gene has CDR1 MDHEN and CDR2 SYDVKM. CDR3 protein: CASMTGGNPWREQYF. CDR3 nucleotides: TGTGCCAGCATGACAGGGGGCAATCCCTGGCGCGAGCAGTACTTC.

This clone was seen more than once but under ten times. This rearrangement joins TRBV9 to TRBJ2-7; D might be TRBD1 (6 bases). This CDR3 has 13 residues. V dropped 3 bases and J dropped 4 bases, with 11 bases sitting between them. CDR1 and CDR2 (germline): SGDLS, YYNGEE. CDR3 DNA sequence: TGTGCCAGCAGCGCCAACACAGGGTACGAGCAGTACTTC. The encoded protein is CASSANTGYEQYF.

The chain recombines TRBV7-2 with TRBJ1-5; 7 positions match TRBD1. CDR1 and CDR2 from the germline V gene are SGHTA and FQGNSA. The CDR3 is 14 amino acids. V was pared by 3 bases and J by 5 bases, with 4 bases of the junction left unmatched. CDR3 coding DNA: TGTGCCAGCAGCTTCGACAGGGCTTATCAGCCCCAGCATTTT. As protein: CASSFDRAYQPQHF.

Here the CDR3 DNA reads TGTGCCAGCAGCTTGGAGGGGCTTGAGAACACTGAAGCTTTCTTT. Protein product: CASSLEGLENTEAFF. The chain employs TRBV5-5 and TRBJ1-1; tentatively, D is TRBD1 (5 bases). The CDR3 loop spans 15 amino acids. V lost 0 bases, J lost 1 base, and 10 bases lay in between. Germline V gene data show CDR1 as SGHKS and CDR2 as YYEKEE (reference sequence).

The chain carries TRBV2 and TRBJ2-7; 7 nucleotides agree with TRBD1. Germline CDR1 reads SNHLY; CDR2 reads FYNNEI. The CDR3 runs to 12 residues. Germline trimming cut 5 bases from V and 8 bases from J; bases unmatched to any gene: 6. CDR3 sequence reads: CASSTGVFKQYF. The CDR3 region has the DNA TGTGCCAGCAGTACAGGGGTCTTCAAGCAGTACTTC.

The chain is built from TRBV30 and TRBJ2-3; TRBD2 matches 8 bases. The CDR3 consists of 15 residues. Trimming removed 0 bases from V and 2 bases from J; junction bases left unmatched: 4. Germline V gene sequence: CDR1 GTSNPN, CDR2 SVGIG (reference sequence). The chain's CDR3 is CAWSVKAGDTDTQYF. CDR3 DNA sequence: TGTGCCTGGAGTGTTAAAGCGGGGGACACAGATACGCAGTATTTT.

The CDR3 protein is CASSVGATSNQPQHF. In DNA form, the CDR3 reads TGTGCCAGCAGCGTAGGGGCCACTTCCAATCAGCCCCAGCATTTT. The chain uses TRBV9 and TRBJ1-5; D gene ambiguous. Trimming removed 0 bases at V and 3 bases at J, with 10 bases between. There are 15 residues in the CDR3. CDR1 is SGDLS and CDR2 is YYNGEE in the germline V gene.

J is TRBJ1-3 and V is TRBV28, with a weak D call TRBD1 (5 bases). The CDR3 extends over 16 amino acids. V was cut by 6 bases and J by 2 bases, with 17 bases left in between. Germline CDR1 and CDR2: MDHEN and SYDVKM. Written as DNA, the CDR3 is TGTGCCAGCAGAACAGGTGGGGGGAATCCTGGAAACACCATATATTTT. This codes for CASRTGGGNPGNTIYF.

This chain joins TRBV2 and TRBJ2-7; D uncertain. Trimming shortened V by 10 bases and J by 4 bases, and 8 bases separated the two germline ends. This CDR3 comprises 10 residues. Germline V gene sequence: CDR1 SNHLY, CDR2 FYNNEI. CDR3 sequence reads: CATNRYEQYF. Here the CDR3 DNA reads TGTGCCACCAATAGATACGAGCAGTACTTC.

The chain links TRBV30 to TRBJ2-7, with 10 positions matching TRBD1. V dropped 5 bases and J dropped 3; count of bases not matched to a gene: 7. Per the germline V gene, CDR1 is GTSNPN and CDR2 is SVGIG (reference sequence). The CDR3 loop spans 14 amino acids. Here the CDR3 DNA reads TGTGCCTGGGGACCTTGGACAGGGGGCTACGAGCAGTACTTC. Translating gives CAWGPWTGGYEQYF. Supplemented by reference TRBV30 and TRBJ2-7, the full variable domain reads SQTIHQWPATLVQPVGSPLSLECTVEGTSNPNLYWYRQAAGRGLQLLFYSVGIGQISSEVPQNLSASRPQDRQFILSSKKLLLSDSGFYLCAWGPWTGGYEQYFGPGTRLTVT.

V usage is TRBV5-1 and J usage is TRBJ2-1; 7 bases are shared with TRBD2. The CDR3 is made up of 18 amino acids. Losses at the gene ends were 4 bases for V and 6 bases for J; bases not matched to a gene: 19. CDR1 is SGHRS, CDR2 YFSETQ, per germline. The CDR3 loop reads CASSEGSGASPVSNEQFF. In nucleotides, the CDR3 is TGCGCCAGCAGCGAGGGCAGCGGGGCCTCACCGGTCTCCAATGAGCAGTTCTTC.

For this clone: An end of the junction does not agree with germline; a read error may underlie this. The V and J genes are TRBV9 and TRBJ1-2, with a tentative D call TRBD1 (6 bases). CDR3 length: 15 residues. Germline loops: CDR1 SGDLS, CDR2 YYNGEE. In nucleotides, the CDR3 is TGTGCCAGCAGCGTAGGGGAGGGGGGGGTCTATGGCTACCCCTTC. Translation: CASSVGEGGVYGYPF.